A single sample is the source of the 10 T cell receptor beta chains below, sequenced in a study of T-cell memory formation after mild COVID-19. TCRdb re-called the 5' RACE reads with MiXCR, one entry per CDR3 protein. The sample comprises 120,000 to 150,000 distinct CDR3 sequences, under 25% of which are singletons, and about 2.1% rests with the top ten. Sample: PBMCs or a T cell subset sorted from them (not recorded which). These receptors came from an adult woman who had mild COVID-19 (a few samples of this study predate the infection). Cell type and time point are not known.

The chain couples TRBV6-2 or TRBV6-3 to TRBJ2-7; 7 bases line up with TRBD2. The germline V gene has CDR1 MNHEY and CDR2 SVGEGT. This CDR3 spans 15 amino acids. V shed 4 bases and J 4 bases; nucleotides not matched to a gene: 10. The DNA of the CDR3 is TGTGCCAGCAGTTCCGCTGGGGCGGGAGTGTACGAGCAGTACTTC. Translated: CASSSAGAGVYEQYF.

The chain joins TRBV12-3 or TRBV12-4 to TRBJ2-1; 7 bases line up with TRBD1. The CDR3 is made up of 16 amino acids. Losses at the gene ends were 4 bases for V and 0 bases for J; bases not matched to a gene: 6. For the CDR3, the DNA is TGTGCCAGCAGTTGGGGACAGTCGAGCTCCTACAATGAGCAGTTCTTC. Amino acid sequence: CASSWGQSSSYNEQFF.

CDR3 sequence (DNA): TGTGCCAGCAGCTCTGCGCCCGGGGGGACTGGGGCCAACGTCCTGACTTTC. Protein product: CASSSAPGGTGANVLTF. J is TRBJ2-6 and V is TRBV7-6; 7 bases are a match to TRBD2. The germline V gene encodes CDR1 SGHVS and CDR2 FNYEAQ. CDR3 length: 17 residues. V lost 4 bases and J lost 2; bases outside the gene matches: 8.

There are many counts of this clonotype. The junction does not match germline at one end; this may be a read error. The chain links TRBV5-1 to TRBJ1-1; 7 bases are a match to TRBD1. Germline CDR1 is SGHRS and CDR2 is YFSETQ. The CDR3 sequence is 14 residues long. For the CDR3, the DNA is TGTGCCAGCAGCCTTGGGACAGCGAACACTGAAGCTTTCTTT. It specifies CASSLGTANTEAFF.

This clonotype was seen only a few times. The chain recombines TRBV5-1 with TRBJ1-2; D is unresolved. The ends were cut back, 3 bases at V and 4 bases at J, with 10 bases in the middle. From germline, CDR1 is SGHRS and CDR2 YFSETQ. The CDR3 has 13 residues. The CDR3 is CASSSDLLYGYTF. The CDR3 DNA reads as TGCGCCAGCAGCTCTGACCTGCTCTATGGCTACACCTTC.

This clonotype was found a few times. The chain is built from TRBV5-5 and TRBJ2-5, with TRBD2 matching over 7 bases. The germline CDR1 and CDR2 sequences are SGHKS and YYEKEE (reference sequence). The CDR3 runs to 14 residues. V lost 0 bases, J lost 4 bases, and 3 bases stayed unmatched. CDR3 protein: CASSLGGGRETQYF. The DNA for the CDR3 is TGTGCCAGCAGCTTGGGCGGGGGAAGAGAGACCCAGTACTTC. Complete variable domain (other parts from reference TRBV5-5 and TRBJ2-5): DAGVTQSPTHLIKTRGQQVTLRCSPISGHKSVSWYQQVLGQGPQFIFQYYEKEERGRGNFPDRFSARQFPNYSSELNVNALLLGDSALYLCASSLGGGRETQYFGPGTRLLVL.

This chain joins TRBV29-1 and TRBJ1-2, with 9 nucleotides matching TRBD1. Germline CDR1 and CDR2: SQVTM and ANQGSEA. The CDR3 is 12 amino acids. Unmatched junction bases numbered 4, after V lost 7 bases and J lost 4 bases. CDR3 amino acids: CSATGQGYGYTF. The CDR3 DNA reads TGCAGCGCCACGGGACAGGGCTATGGCTACACCTTC. Full variable domain (rest looked up from reference TRBV29-1 and TRBJ1-2): SAVISQKPSRDICQRGTSLTIQCQVDSQVTMMFWYRQQPGQSLTLIATANQGSEATYESGFVIDKFPISRPNLTFSTLTVSNMSPEDSSIYLCSATGQGYGYTFGSGTRLTVV.

This clonotype was observed a handful of times. The chain recombines TRBV7-2 with TRBJ1-2; a possible D gene is TRBD1 (5 bases). Deletions cut 1 base from V and 0 bases from J, with 12 bases between. Germline CDR1 reads SGHTA; CDR2 reads FQGNSA. This CDR3 has 16 amino acids. Here the CDR3 DNA reads TGTGCCAGCAGCTTAGTGTTTGGGGGTACTAACTATGGCTACACCTTC. It codes for CASSLVFGGTNYGYTF.

This clonotype was observed a handful of times. The chain couples TRBV12-3 or TRBV12-4 to TRBJ2-7; 8 bases fit TRBD1. This CDR3 spans 16 amino acids. V gave up 6 bases and J gave up 3 bases; unmatched junction bases: 13. Written as DNA, the CDR3 is TGTGCCAGCAGCTCTGCCCGGACAGGGTTAGGCTACGAGCAGTACTTC. Translating gives CASSSARTGLGYEQYF.

In its sample, this clonotype was seen a few times. The chain's CDR3 is CASSGQLTFYGYTF. The CDR3 region has the DNA TGTGCCAGCAGTGGGCAGCTCACCTTCTATGGCTACACCTTC. The chain uses TRBV9 and TRBJ1-2; the D is unclear. With 5 bases removed from V and 4 bases from J, the gap between germline ends came to 15 bases. The CDR3 runs to 14 residues. The germline CDR1 and CDR2 sequences are SGDLS and YYNGEE. The whole variable domain, filled in from reference TRBV9 and TRBJ1-2, reads DSGVTQTPKHLITATGQRVTLRCSPRSGDLSVYWYQQSLDQGLQFLIQYYNGEERAKGNILERFSAQQFPDLHSELNLSSLELGDSALYFCASSGQLTFYGYTFGSGTRLTVV.